This T cell receptor beta chain came from a study of cytomegalovirus exposure and HLA in healthy donors. Concerning this clone: What it recognizes is unknown.

The length of the CDR3 is 15 residues. CDR1 SGHNT and CDR2 YYREEE come from the germline V gene (reference sequence). Trimming shortened V by 3 bases and J by 8 bases, and 18 bases separated the two germline ends. PCR was performed using 60 Vbeta and 13 Jbeta primers. Sequencing was performed with immunoSEQ multiplex PCR; in TCRdb, only in-frame clones are kept and a portion is missing. Of 170,000 or so clones listed, around 81% are singletons. Study-level findings and limits: Productive status was seen about 87% or about 30% of the time for most TCR beta V segments in an earlier analysis.

This TCR derives from a woman in her thirties in good health and CMV-seronegative. V gene TRBV5-4 combines with J gene TRBJ2-1, with D perhaps matching TRBD1 (6 bases). The sequenced sample was PBMCs. The CDR3 bases are TGTGCCAGCAGCTCCCAACAGGGATCCCTTCATGAGCAGTTCTTC. Translation: CASSSQQGSLHEQFF.